This is a list of T cell receptor beta chains from one sample in a study of CD8 T cell repertoires and HIV-1 epitope variants. Their antigen targets remain unknown. Some clones are missing from TCRdb's copy, which holds only in-frame ones; the method was immunoSEQ multiplex PCR. This sample has about 5,500 clones, with about two thirds found just once. Sequenced input: cultured CD8+ T cells derived from PBMCs. Receptors originate from a male donor with HIV. Each CDR3 is given with its conserved first and last residue. D genes are given only for firm matches. Clone size is given for some rows only: seen once, a few or many times, or a class if the clone is expanded.

d_gene: TRBD1
v_gene: TRBV30
j_gene: TRBJ1-2
abundance: medium-sized
CDR3nt: TGTGCCCCTACAGGGGGGTCCTTCTATGGCTACACCTTC
CDR3aa: CAPTGGSFYGYTF

d_gene: -
v_gene: TRBV15
j_gene: TRBJ2-2
abundance: -
CDR3nt: TGTGCCACCCGTAATAGCTTGAGCACCGGGGAGCTGTTTTTT
CDR3aa: CATRNSLSTGELFF

d_gene: TRBD2
v_gene: TRBV4-3
j_gene: TRBJ2-3
abundance: -
CDR3nt: TGCGCCAGCAGCCAAGATCGTCGGGGCCTAGCGGGGGGGACTTTCACAGATACGCAGTATTTT
CDR3aa: CASSQDRRGLAGGTFTDTQYF

d_gene: TRBD2
v_gene: TRBV2
j_gene: TRBJ2-7
abundance: few
CDR3nt: TGTGCCAGCAGTGAACTAGCGGGAGGTCACGAGCAGTACTTC
CDR3aa: CASSELAGGHEQYF

d_gene: -
v_gene: TRBV28
j_gene: TRBJ2-7
abundance: -
CDR3nt: TGTGCCAGCAGTTTTGGGCCAAACTACGAGCAGTACTTC
CDR3aa: CASSFGPNYEQYF

d_gene: -
v_gene: TRBV5-1
j_gene: TRBJ1-1
abundance: -
CDR3nt: TGCGCCAGCAGCTTATATGGGGGCACTGAAGCTTTCTTT
CDR3aa: CASSLYGGTEAFF

d_gene: -
v_gene: TRBV6-5
j_gene: TRBJ1-2
abundance: few
CDR3nt: TGTGCCAGCAGTCCCCAGGGAGGGTTTCATGGCTACACCTTC
CDR3aa: CASSPQGGFHGYTF

d_gene: -
v_gene: TRBV5-1
j_gene: TRBJ2-7
abundance: -
CDR3nt: TGCGCCAGCAGCTTGGACGAGTCCTACGAGCAGTACTTC
CDR3aa: CASSLDESYEQYF

d_gene: -
v_gene: TRBV19
j_gene: TRBJ1-5
abundance: -
CDR3nt: TGTGCCAGTAGTATAGGCACAGGGATGCGACAGCCCCAGCATTTT
CDR3aa: CASSIGTGMRQPQHF

d_gene: TRBD2
v_gene: TRBV7-9
j_gene: TRBJ2-2
abundance: -
CDR3nt: TGTGCCAGCAGCTTCCCGGGACTAGCGGCGAACACCGGGGAGCTGTTTTTT
CDR3aa: CASSFPGLAANTGELFF

d_gene: -
v_gene: TRBV7-8
j_gene: TRBJ2-7
abundance: -
CDR3nt: TGTGCCAGCGGAGACAATGAGCAGTACTTC
CDR3aa: CASGDNEQYF

d_gene: -
v_gene: TRBV27
j_gene: TRBJ2-3
abundance: -
CDR3nt: TGTGCCAGCAGCTCGGGGGATGGGACAGATACGCAGTATTTT
CDR3aa: CASSSGDGTDTQYF

d_gene: TRBD1
v_gene: TRBV7-9
j_gene: TRBJ1-6
abundance: -
CDR3nt: TGTGCCAGCAGCTCCACCCGACAGGGTCAGGATTCACCCCTCCACTTT
CDR3aa: CASSSTRQGQDSPLHF

d_gene: TRBD2
v_gene: TRBV27
j_gene: TRBJ2-1
abundance: -
CDR3nt: TGTGCCAGCAACCCCGGCGGGGGGGCCTACAATGAGCAGTTCTTC
CDR3aa: CASNPGGGAYNEQFF

d_gene: -
v_gene: TRBV12-5
j_gene: TRBJ2-1
abundance: -
CDR3nt: TGTGCTAGTGGTGAGGCTACTTACAATGAGCAGTTCTTC
CDR3aa: CASGEATYNEQFF

d_gene: TRBD2
v_gene: TRBV9
j_gene: TRBJ2-1
abundance: -
CDR3nt: TGTGCCAGCAGCGCCCCGGAGACTAGCGGGGGGGCGGGTGAGCAGTTCTTC
CDR3aa: CASSAPETSGGAGEQFF

d_gene: -
v_gene: TRBV7-8
j_gene: TRBJ1-1
abundance: -
CDR3nt: TGTGCCAGCAGCTTAGGCCAAACAGGGTGGACGAACACTGAAGCTTTCTTT
CDR3aa: CASSLGQTGWTNTEAFF

d_gene: TRBD2
v_gene: TRBV5-1
j_gene: TRBJ2-7
abundance: -
CDR3nt: TGCGCCAGCACGGAATGGACTAGCGGGAAAGAAAACGAGCAGTACTTC
CDR3aa: CASTEWTSGKENEQYF

d_gene: -
v_gene: TRBV28
j_gene: TRBJ1-4
abundance: -
CDR3nt: TGTGCCAGCAGTCTTCCCCCGACGGGCTCTAATGAAAAACTGTTTTTT
CDR3aa: CASSLPPTGSNEKLFF

d_gene: TRBD1
v_gene: TRBV19
j_gene: TRBJ1-5
abundance: few
CDR3nt: TGTGCCAGTGCTATCAAGGGACAGGCTAACAATCAGCCCCAGCATTTT
CDR3aa: CASAIKGQANNQPQHF

d_gene: -
v_gene: TRBV25-1
j_gene: TRBJ1-4
abundance: -
CDR3nt: TGTGCCAGCAGTGGACGGGACAACAATGAAAAACTGTTTTTT
CDR3aa: CASSGRDNNEKLFF

d_gene: -
v_gene: TRBV5-4
j_gene: TRBJ1-2
abundance: few
CDR3nt: TGTGCCAGCAGCTCCGTTGGGACGGACTATGGCTACACCTTC
CDR3aa: CASSSVGTDYGYTF

d_gene: TRBD2
v_gene: TRBV19
j_gene: TRBJ2-7
abundance: -
CDR3nt: TGTGCCAGTAGTATGACTAGCGGGGGTGCCTACGAGCAGTACTTC
CDR3aa: CASSMTSGGAYEQYF

d_gene: TRBD1
v_gene: TRBV9
j_gene: TRBJ1-1
abundance: -
CDR3nt: TGTGCCAGCAGCGCCCGACAGGGGAAGAGCACTGAAGCTTTCTTT
CDR3aa: CASSARQGKSTEAFF

d_gene: -
v_gene: TRBV9
j_gene: TRBJ2-3
abundance: -
CDR3nt: TGTGCCAGCAGCGTACGACTTTTTAGCACAGATACGCAGTATTTT
CDR3aa: CASSVRLFSTDTQYF

d_gene: -
v_gene: TRBV5-6
j_gene: TRBJ2-7
abundance: few
CDR3nt: TGTGCCAGCAGCAGCGACAGGAGTTACGAGCAGTACTTC
CDR3aa: CASSSDRSYEQYF

d_gene: TRBD1
v_gene: TRBV11-3
j_gene: TRBJ2-3
abundance: -
CDR3nt: TGTGCCAGCAGCCCAGGACAGGGCAACACAGATACGCAGTATTTT
CDR3aa: CASSPGQGNTDTQYF

d_gene: -
v_gene: TRBV25-1
j_gene: TRBJ2-1
abundance: -
CDR3nt: TGTGCCAGCAGCTGGACCTCACCACTCAATGAGCAGTTCTTC
CDR3aa: CASSWTSPLNEQFF

d_gene: -
v_gene: TRBV4-2
j_gene: TRBJ2-6
abundance: -
CDR3nt: TGTGCCAGCAGCCAATCAGAGGGAGTCTCTGGGGCCAACGTCCTGACTTTC
CDR3aa: CASSQSEGVSGANVLTF

d_gene: -
v_gene: TRBV21-1
j_gene: TRBJ1-5
abundance: -
CDR3nt: TGTGCCAGCAGCGGTAAGACGCAGGGGATTAATAGCAATCAGCCCCAGCATTTT
CDR3aa: CASSGKTQGINSNQPQHF

d_gene: -
v_gene: TRBV27
j_gene: TRBJ1-5
abundance: -
CDR3nt: TGTGCCAGCAGTTTATCCCCGACGGGTCAGCCCCAGCATTTT
CDR3aa: CASSLSPTGQPQHF

d_gene: TRBD2
v_gene: TRBV6-5
j_gene: TRBJ2-1
abundance: -
CDR3nt: TGTGCCAGCAGTTACAGCCCTAGCGGGGGGAGGAATGAGCAGTTCTTC
CDR3aa: CASSYSPSGGRNEQFF

d_gene: -
v_gene: TRBV4-1
j_gene: TRBJ1-6
abundance: few
CDR3nt: TGCGCCAGCAGCCAAGATACGGGGGCCAGGAATTCACCCCTCCACTTT
CDR3aa: CASSQDTGARNSPLHF

d_gene: -
v_gene: TRBV11-1
j_gene: TRBJ1-1
abundance: few
CDR3nt: TGTGCCAGCAGCCCCGTGAACACTGAAGCTTTCTTT
CDR3aa: CASSPVNTEAFF

d_gene: -
v_gene: TRBV29-1
j_gene: TRBJ2-1
abundance: -
CDR3nt: TGCAGCGTTGAAGACCCGACTAGGTCAAATGAGCAGTTCTTC
CDR3aa: CSVEDPTRSNEQFF

d_gene: TRBD1
v_gene: TRBV19
j_gene: TRBJ1-2
abundance: -
CDR3nt: TGTGCCAGTAGTATCACTCCGGGACAGAGAATTGAGTACACCTTC
CDR3aa: CASSITPGQRIEYTF

d_gene: -
v_gene: TRBV7-2
j_gene: TRBJ1-2
abundance: -
CDR3nt: TGTGCCAGCAGCTTTGCAGGGCGGAGAGAAGAAGGCTACACCTTC
CDR3aa: CASSFAGRREEGYTF

d_gene: -
v_gene: TRBV27
j_gene: TRBJ2-7
abundance: -
CDR3nt: TGTGCCAGCAGTTTATTCACCGATATCGACGAGCAGTACTTC
CDR3aa: CASSLFTDIDEQYF

d_gene: TRBD2
v_gene: TRBV7-6
j_gene: TRBJ2-7
abundance: -
CDR3nt: TGTGCCAGCAGCTCCCTAGCGGAAGATTACGAGCAGTACTTC
CDR3aa: CASSSLAEDYEQYF

d_gene: TRBD1
v_gene: TRBV9
j_gene: TRBJ1-4
abundance: few
CDR3nt: TGTGCCAGCAGCGCGACCGGGACAGGGAATGAAAAACTGTTTTTT
CDR3aa: CASSATGTGNEKLFF

d_gene: -
v_gene: TRBV4-1
j_gene: TRBJ2-2
abundance: once
CDR3nt: TGCGCCAGCAGCCAAGACCAACGGGGGGCCAACACCGGGGAGCTGTTTTTT
CDR3aa: CASSQDQRGANTGELFF

d_gene: -
v_gene: TRBV7-9
j_gene: TRBJ2-7
abundance: -
CDR3nt: TGTGCCAGCAGTTCAGATGTCTCGGCCTACGAGCAGTACTTC
CDR3aa: CASSSDVSAYEQYF